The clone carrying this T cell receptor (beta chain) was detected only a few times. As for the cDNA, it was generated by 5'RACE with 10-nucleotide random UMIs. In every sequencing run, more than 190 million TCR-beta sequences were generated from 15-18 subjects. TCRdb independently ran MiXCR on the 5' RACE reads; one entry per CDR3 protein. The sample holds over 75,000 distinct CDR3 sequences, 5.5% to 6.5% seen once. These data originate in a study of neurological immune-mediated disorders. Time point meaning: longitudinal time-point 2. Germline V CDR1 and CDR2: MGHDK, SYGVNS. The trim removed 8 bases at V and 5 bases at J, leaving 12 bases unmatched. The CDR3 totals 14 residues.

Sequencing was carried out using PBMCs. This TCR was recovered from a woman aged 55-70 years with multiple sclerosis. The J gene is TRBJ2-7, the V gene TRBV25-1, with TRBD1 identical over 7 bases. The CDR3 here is CASATQTGKNEQYF. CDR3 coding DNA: TGTGCCAGCGCCACCCAGACAGGGAAAAACGAGCAGTACTTC.